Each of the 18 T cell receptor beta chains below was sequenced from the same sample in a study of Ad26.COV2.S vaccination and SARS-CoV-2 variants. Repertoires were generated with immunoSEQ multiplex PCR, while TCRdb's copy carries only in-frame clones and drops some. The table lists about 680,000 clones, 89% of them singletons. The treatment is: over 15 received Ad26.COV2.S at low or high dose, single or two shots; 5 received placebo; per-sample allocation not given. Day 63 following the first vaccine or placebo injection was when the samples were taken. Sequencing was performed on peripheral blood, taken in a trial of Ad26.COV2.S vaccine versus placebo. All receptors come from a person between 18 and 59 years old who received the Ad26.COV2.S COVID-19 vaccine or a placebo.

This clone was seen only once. The CDR3 nucleotides are TGTGCCAGCAGCTTAAGAGGTGGGGCTCAAACAGATACGCAGTATTTT. This encodes CASSLRGGAQTDTQYF. The V call is TRBV5-5, the J call TRBJ2-3; TRBD1 is a possible D gene (5 bases). Trimming left V 2 bases short and J 3 bases short, with 16 bases between. The CDR3 contains 16 residues. CDR1 and CDR2 from the germline V gene are SGHKS and YYEKEE (reference sequence). The full variable domain, in which reference TRBV5-5 and TRBJ2-3 provide the parts outside the CDR3, is DAGVTQSPTHLIKTRGQQVTLRCSPISGHKSVSWYQQVLGQGPQFIFQYYEKEERGRGNFPDRFSARQFPNYSSELNVNALLLGDSALYLCASSLRGGAQTDTQYFGPGTRLTVL.

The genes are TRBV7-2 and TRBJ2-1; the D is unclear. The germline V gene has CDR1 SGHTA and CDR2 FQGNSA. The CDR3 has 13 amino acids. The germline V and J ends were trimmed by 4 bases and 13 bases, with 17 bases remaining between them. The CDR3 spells CASSSPPGTSQFF. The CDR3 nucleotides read TGTGCCAGCAGCTCTCCCCCGGGCACCTCACAGTTCTTC.

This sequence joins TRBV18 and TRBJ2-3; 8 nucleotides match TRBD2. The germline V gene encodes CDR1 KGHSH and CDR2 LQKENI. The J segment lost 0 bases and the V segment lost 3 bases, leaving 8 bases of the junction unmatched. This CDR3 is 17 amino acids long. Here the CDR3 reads CASSPGGGLPSTDTQYF. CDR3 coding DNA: TGTGCCAGCTCACCTGGCGGGGGGTTACCTAGCACAGATACGCAGTATTTT.

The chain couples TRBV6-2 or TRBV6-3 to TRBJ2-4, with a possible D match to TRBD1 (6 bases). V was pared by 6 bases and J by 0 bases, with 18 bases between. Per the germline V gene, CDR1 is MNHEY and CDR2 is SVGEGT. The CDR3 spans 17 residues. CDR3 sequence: CASSPSSGAVAKNIQYF. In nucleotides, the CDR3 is TGTGCCAGCAGCCCTAGTTCAGGGGCAGTAGCCAAAAACATTCAGTACTTC.

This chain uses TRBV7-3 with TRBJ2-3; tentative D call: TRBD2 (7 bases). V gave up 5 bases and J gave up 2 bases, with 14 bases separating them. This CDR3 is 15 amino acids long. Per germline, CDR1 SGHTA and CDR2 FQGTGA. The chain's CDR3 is CASSNAGAVTDTQYF. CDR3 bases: TGTGCCAGCAGCAACGCGGGGGCGGTCACAGATACGCAGTATTTT.

DNA of the CDR3: TGCGCCAGCAGCGGGACCGGGACGGGGTCAGAAAAACTGTTTTTT. Encoded protein: CASSGTGTGSEKLFF. The chain is built from TRBV5-1 and TRBJ1-4, with D perhaps TRBD1 (5 bases). V shed 4 bases and J shed 8 bases, with 18 bases lying between them. CDR3 length equals 15 residues. The germline CDR1 and CDR2 sequences are SGHRS and YFSETQ.

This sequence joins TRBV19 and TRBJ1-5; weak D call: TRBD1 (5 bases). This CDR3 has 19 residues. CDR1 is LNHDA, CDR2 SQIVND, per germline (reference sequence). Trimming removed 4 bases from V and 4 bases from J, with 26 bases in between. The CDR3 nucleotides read TGTGCCAGTAGTACCCACCGACAGTTAACTATTTGGGAAAATCAGCCCCAGCATTTT. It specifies CASSTHRQLTIWENQPQHF. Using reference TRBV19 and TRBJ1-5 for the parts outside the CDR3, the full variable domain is DGGITQSPKYLFRKEGQNVTLSCEQNLNHDAMYWYRQDPGQGLRLIYYSQIVNDFQKGDIAEGYSVSREKKESFPLTVTSAQKNPTAFYLCASSTHRQLTIWENQPQHFGDGTRLSIL.

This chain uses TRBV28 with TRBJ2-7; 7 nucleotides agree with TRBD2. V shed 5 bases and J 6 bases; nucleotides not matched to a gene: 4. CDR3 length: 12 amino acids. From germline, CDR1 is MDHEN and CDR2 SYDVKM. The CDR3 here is CASSPGRLEQYF. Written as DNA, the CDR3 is TGTGCCAGCAGTCCCGGGAGGCTCGAGCAGTACTTC.

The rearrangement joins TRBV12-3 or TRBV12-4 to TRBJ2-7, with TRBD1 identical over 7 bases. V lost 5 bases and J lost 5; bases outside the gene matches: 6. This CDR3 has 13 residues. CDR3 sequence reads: CASSLGTVHEQYF. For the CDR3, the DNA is TGTGCCAGCAGTCTGGGGACAGTCCACGAGCAGTACTTC.

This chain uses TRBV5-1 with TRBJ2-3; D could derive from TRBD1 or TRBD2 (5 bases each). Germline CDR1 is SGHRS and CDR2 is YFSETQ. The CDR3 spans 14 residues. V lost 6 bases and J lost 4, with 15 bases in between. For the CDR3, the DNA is TGCGCCAGCACCCCGGGGCGGGTTGCAGATACGCAGTATTTT. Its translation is CASTPGRVADTQYF.

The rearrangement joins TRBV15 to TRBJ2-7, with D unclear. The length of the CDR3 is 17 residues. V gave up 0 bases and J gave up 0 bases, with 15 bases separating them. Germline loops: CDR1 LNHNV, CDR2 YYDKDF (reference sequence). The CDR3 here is CATSRDMISGDSYEQYF. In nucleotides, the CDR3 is TGTGCCACCAGCAGAGATATGATTTCGGGTGACTCCTACGAGCAGTACTTC.

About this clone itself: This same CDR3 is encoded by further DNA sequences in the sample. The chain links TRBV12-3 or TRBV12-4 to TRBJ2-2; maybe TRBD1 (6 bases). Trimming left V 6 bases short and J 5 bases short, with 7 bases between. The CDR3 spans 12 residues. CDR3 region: CASSRGTGELFF. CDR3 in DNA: TGTGCCAGCAGCAGGGGAACCGGGGAGCTGTTTTTT.

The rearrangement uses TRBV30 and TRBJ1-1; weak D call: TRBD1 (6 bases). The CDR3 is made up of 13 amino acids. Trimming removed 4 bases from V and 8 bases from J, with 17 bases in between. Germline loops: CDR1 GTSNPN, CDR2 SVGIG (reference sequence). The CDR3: CAWTLVQGREAFF. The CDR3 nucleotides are TGTGCCTGGACCCTCGTCCAGGGGAGGGAAGCTTTCTTT.

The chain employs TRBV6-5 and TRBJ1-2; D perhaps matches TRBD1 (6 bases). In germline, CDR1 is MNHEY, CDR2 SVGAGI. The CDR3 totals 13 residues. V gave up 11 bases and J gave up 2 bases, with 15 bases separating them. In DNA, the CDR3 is TGTGCCTGCCACAGGGTGAGGAACTATGGCTACACCTTC. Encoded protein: CACHRVRNYGYTF.

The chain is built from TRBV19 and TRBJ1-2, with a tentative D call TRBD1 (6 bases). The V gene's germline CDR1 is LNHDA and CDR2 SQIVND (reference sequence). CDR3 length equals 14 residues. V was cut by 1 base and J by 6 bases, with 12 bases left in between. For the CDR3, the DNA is TGTGCCAGTAGTATAGTCGGGGACATCGATGGCTACACCTTC. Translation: CASSIVGDIDGYTF.

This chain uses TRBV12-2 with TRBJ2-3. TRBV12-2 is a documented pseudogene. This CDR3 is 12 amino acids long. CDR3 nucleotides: TGTGCAAGTCGCTTAGTGGGGGTTGCGCAGTATTTT. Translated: CASRLVGVAQYF.

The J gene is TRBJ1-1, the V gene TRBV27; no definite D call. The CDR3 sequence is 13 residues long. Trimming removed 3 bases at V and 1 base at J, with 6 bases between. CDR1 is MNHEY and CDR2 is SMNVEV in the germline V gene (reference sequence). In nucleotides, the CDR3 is TGTGCCAGCAGTTTCGCCGGGAACACTGAAGCTTTCTTT. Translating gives CASSFAGNTEAFF.

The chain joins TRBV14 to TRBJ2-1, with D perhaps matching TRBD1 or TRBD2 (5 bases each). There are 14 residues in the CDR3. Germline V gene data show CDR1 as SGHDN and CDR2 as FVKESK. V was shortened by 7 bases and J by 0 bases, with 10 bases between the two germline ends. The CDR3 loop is CASTRGPSYNEQFF. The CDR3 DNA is TGTGCCAGCACGAGGGGCCCCTCCTACAATGAGCAGTTCTTC.